The 10 T cell receptor beta chains reported below all come from one sample, sequenced in a study of cytomegalovirus exposure and HLA in healthy donors. The primer mix had 60 Vbeta and 13 Jbeta primers. The method was immunoSEQ multiplex PCR; TCRdb's version includes in-frame clones alone and lacks a portion of them. The sample holds some 170,000 clones, roughly 10% seen once. The sample comprised PBMCs. These receptors came from a woman younger than 45 in good health and CMV-seropositive.

This clone was seen only a few times. J is TRBJ2-7 and V is TRBV27, with 10 bases lining up with TRBD2. The CDR3 sequence is 15 residues long. CDR1 is MNHEY and CDR2 is SMNVEV in the germline V gene (reference sequence). The J segment lost 6 bases and the V segment lost 2 bases, leaving 7 bases of the junction unmatched. CDR3: CASSLKPSGRSEQYF. CDR3 nucleotides: TGTGCCAGCAGTTTAAAGCCTAGCGGGAGATCCGAGCAGTACTTC.

This clone was picked up a small number of times. The sample contains more than one DNA sequence encoding this CDR3. V is TRBV5-1 and J is TRBJ2-1; TRBD2 matches 12 bases. Trimming removed 4 bases from V and 7 bases from J; junction bases left unmatched: 3. CDR1 and CDR2 (germline): SGHRS, YFSETQ. The CDR3 loop spans 14 amino acids. For the CDR3, the DNA is TGCGCCAGCAGCCGACTAGCGGGAGTTAATGAGCAGTTCTTC. As protein: CASSRLAGVNEQFF.

The chain is built from TRBV7-3 and TRBJ1-2; TRBD1 matches 7 bases. Germline CDR1 and CDR2: SGHTA and FQGTGA. Losses at the gene ends were 5 bases for V and 6 bases for J; bases not matched to a gene: 6. The CDR3 has 13 residues. CDR3 DNA: TGTGCCAGCAGCCCGACAGGGCTGGATGGCTACACCTTC. It translates to CASSPTGLDGYTF.

Only a few counts were recorded for this clone. The V gene is TRBV9, the J gene TRBJ2-1; 11 bases are a match to TRBD2. V was pared by 5 bases and J by 7 bases, with 5 bases of the junction left unmatched. This CDR3 is built from 14 residues. Germline loops: CDR1 SGDLS, CDR2 YYNGEE. The CDR3: CASRRLAGRNEQFF. CDR3 in DNA: TGTGCCAGCAGGAGACTAGCGGGACGGAATGAGCAGTTCTTC. Looking up the rest from reference TRBV9 and TRBJ2-1 gives the full variable domain: DSGVTQTPKHLITATGQRVTLRCSPRSGDLSVYWYQQSLDQGLQFLIQYYNGEERAKGNILERFSAQQFPDLHSELNLSSLELGDSALYFCASRRLAGRNEQFFGPGTRLTVL.

This clone has only a few counts. This chain joins TRBV10-3 and TRBJ2-3; D gene uncertain. CDR3 size: 13 residues. The V end lost 0 bases, the J end lost 4 bases, and 5 bases lay between the germline ends. Germline values: CDR1 ENHRY, CDR2 SYGVKD. CDR3: CAISESRADTQYF. The CDR3 DNA reads as TGTGCCATCAGTGAGTCACGGGCAGATACGCAGTATTTT.

The chain uses TRBV5-1 and TRBJ2-2, with 10 bases matching TRBD1. The CDR3 totals 17 residues. V shed 0 bases and J 6 bases; nucleotides not matched to a gene: 8. CDR1 is SGHRS, CDR2 YFSETQ, per germline. The CDR3 spells CASSLVLYGQGAGELFF. In DNA form, the CDR3 reads TGCGCCAGCAGCTTGGTGTTGTATGGACAGGGGGCCGGGGAGCTGTTTTTT. Together with reference TRBV5-1 and TRBJ2-2, the CDR3 gives the full variable domain: KAGVTQTPRYLIKTRGQQVTLSCSPISGHRSVSWYQQTPGQGLQFLFEYFSETQRNKGNFPGRFSGRQFSNSRSEMNVSTLELGDSALYLCASSLVLYGQGAGELFFGEGSRLTVL.

V and J are TRBV27 and TRBJ2-3; 12 nucleotides line up with TRBD2. The junction had 9 bases not matched to a gene; V was cut back by 2 bases and J by 6 bases. Germline V gene data show CDR1 as MNHEY and CDR2 as SMNVEV (reference sequence). There are 17 residues in the CDR3. The DNA of the CDR3 is TGTGCCAGCAGTTTAAGGCGACTAGCGGGAGAGGTGGATACGCAGTATTTT. Protein: CASSLRRLAGEVDTQYF.

This sequence joins TRBV5-1 and TRBJ2-2; D might be TRBD1 (6 bases). CDR1 SGHRS and CDR2 YFSETQ come from the germline V gene. V was shortened by 1 base and J by 7 bases, with 11 bases between the two germline ends. This CDR3 has 14 amino acids. CDR3 region: CASSLLGAVGELFF. As DNA, the CDR3 is TGCGCCAGCAGCTTGCTGGGGGCGGTCGGGGAGCTGTTTTTT.

This chain joins TRBV5-1 and TRBJ2-7; TRBD2 matches 9 bases. The V segment lost 3 bases and the J segment 2 bases; nucleotides outside the gene matches: 6. Germline CDR1 and CDR2: SGHRS and YFSETQ. The CDR3 sequence is 15 residues long. CDR3 sequence reads: CASSSQAGGTYEQYF. As DNA, the CDR3 is TGCGCCAGCAGCTCTCAAGCGGGGGGCACCTACGAGCAGTACTTC.

This clone was detected only a few times. V is TRBV6-5 and J is TRBJ1-2, with D possibly matching TRBD1 (5 bases). Trimming left V 0 bases short and J 4 bases short, with 9 bases between. The germline gives CDR1 MNHEY, CDR2 SVGAGI. The CDR3 has 14 amino acids. The CDR3 reads CASSYSKGSYGYTF. DNA of the CDR3: TGTGCCAGCAGTTACTCGAAGGGGTCCTATGGCTACACCTTC.